This TCR beta chain appears in the sequencing data of a study of naive and memory T cell subsets. General study results and limits: A clonotype means one alpha or beta sequence, not an alpha/beta pair.

On this clonotype itself: Its specificity is not known.

Both TRBC1 and TRBC2 were covered by a beta constant-region primer of two equimolar oligonucleotides. Ligated cDNA was amplified by four rounds of PCR with nested alpha and beta constant-region primers and SP2. MiXCR was run by TCRdb on the UMI-ligation and nested PCR reads, yielding one entry per CDR3 protein. The repertoire holds 25,000 to 30,000 distinct CDR3 sequences, with around 10% as singletons. CDR3 length equals 13 residues. Germline CDR1 and CDR2: SGHTA and FQGNSA. Trimming pared 1 base from V and 6 bases from J, leaving 4 bases between. The chain recombines TRBV7-2 with TRBJ1-6, with unresolved D. The sample was effector memory CD4+ T cells from blood. Subset indicated: effector memory, CD45RA- CD27-. The source of this sequence is a human donor in good health. CDR3 nucleotide sequence: TGTGCCAGCAGCTTAGAGCCTAATTCACCCCTCCACTTT. Translation: CASSLEPNSPLHF.